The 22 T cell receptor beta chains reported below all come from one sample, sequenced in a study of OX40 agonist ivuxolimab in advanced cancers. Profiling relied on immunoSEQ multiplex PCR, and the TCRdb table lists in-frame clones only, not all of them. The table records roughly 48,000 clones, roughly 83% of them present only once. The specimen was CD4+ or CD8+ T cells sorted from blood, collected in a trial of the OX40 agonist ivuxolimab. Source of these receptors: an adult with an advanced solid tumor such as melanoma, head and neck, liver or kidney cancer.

This chain's CDR3 is CASSSPSGGQTDTQYF. The CDR3 coding sequence is TGTGCCAGCAGTAGCCCGTCGGGGGGGCAGACAGATACGCAGTATTTT. The V call is TRBV2, the J call TRBJ2-3, with 8 positions matching TRBD2. The junction had 10 bases not matched to a gene; V was cut back by 5 bases and J by 3 bases. This CDR3 is built from 16 residues. The germline V gene has CDR1 SNHLY and CDR2 FYNNEI.

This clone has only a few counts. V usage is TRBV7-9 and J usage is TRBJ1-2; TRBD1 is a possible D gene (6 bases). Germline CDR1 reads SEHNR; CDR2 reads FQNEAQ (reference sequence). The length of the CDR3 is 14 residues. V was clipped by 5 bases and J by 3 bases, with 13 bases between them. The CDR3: CASSLVGTYYGYTF. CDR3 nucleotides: TGTGCCAGCAGCCTCGTGGGGACATACTATGGCTACACCTTC.

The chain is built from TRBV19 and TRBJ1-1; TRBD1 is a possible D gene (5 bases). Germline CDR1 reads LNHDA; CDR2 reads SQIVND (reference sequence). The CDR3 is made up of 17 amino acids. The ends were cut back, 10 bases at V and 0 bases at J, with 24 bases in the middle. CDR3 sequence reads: CATSKPGLPNVNTEAFF. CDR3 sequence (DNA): TGTGCCACCTCGAAACCGGGACTCCCTAACGTGAACACTGAAGCTTTCTTT.

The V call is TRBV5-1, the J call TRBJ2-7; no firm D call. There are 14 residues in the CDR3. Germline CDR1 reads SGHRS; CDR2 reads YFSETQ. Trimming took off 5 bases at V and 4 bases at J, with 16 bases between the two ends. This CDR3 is CASSGGGLSYEQYF. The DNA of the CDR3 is TGCGCCAGCAGTGGTGGTGGGTTAAGTTACGAGCAGTACTTC.

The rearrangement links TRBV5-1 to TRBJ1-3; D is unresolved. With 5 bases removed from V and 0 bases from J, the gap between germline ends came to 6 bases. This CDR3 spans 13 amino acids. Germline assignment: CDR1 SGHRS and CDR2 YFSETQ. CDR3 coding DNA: TGCGCCAGCAGGGAGAGCTCTGGAAACACCATATATTTT. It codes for CASRESSGNTIYF.

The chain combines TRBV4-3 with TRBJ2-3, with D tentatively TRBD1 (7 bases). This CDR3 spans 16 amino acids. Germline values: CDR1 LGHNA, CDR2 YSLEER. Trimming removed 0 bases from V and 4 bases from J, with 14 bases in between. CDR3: CASSQEGGRGADTQYF. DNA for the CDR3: TGCGCCAGCAGCCAAGAGGGAGGCAGGGGGGCAGATACGCAGTATTTT.

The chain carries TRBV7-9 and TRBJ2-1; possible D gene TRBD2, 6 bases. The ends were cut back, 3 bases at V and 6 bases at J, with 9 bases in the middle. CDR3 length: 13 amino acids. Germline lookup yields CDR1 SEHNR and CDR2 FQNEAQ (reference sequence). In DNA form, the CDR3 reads TGTGCCAGCAGCTTGACTAGTACCAATGAGCAGTTCTTC. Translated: CASSLTSTNEQFF.

In DNA, the CDR3 is TGTGCCAGCAGTTTATCGCTGTACGGACTAGCGGTCGAGACCGGGGAGCTGTTTTTT. The encoded protein is CASSLSLYGLAVETGELFF. This rearrangement joins TRBV28 to TRBJ2-2; TRBD2 matches at 10 bases. Germline V gene sequence: CDR1 MDHEN, CDR2 SYDVKM. Losses at the gene ends were 1 base for V and 5 bases for J; bases not matched to a gene: 13. The CDR3 has 19 amino acids.

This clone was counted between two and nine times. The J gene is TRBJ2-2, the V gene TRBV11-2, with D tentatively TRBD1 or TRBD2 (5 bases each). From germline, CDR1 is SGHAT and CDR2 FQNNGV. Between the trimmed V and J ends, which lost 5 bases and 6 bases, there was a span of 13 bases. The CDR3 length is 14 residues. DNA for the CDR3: TGTGCCAGCAGCCGCCGAGGGGATCCCGGGGAGCTGTTTTTT. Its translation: CASSRRGDPGELFF.

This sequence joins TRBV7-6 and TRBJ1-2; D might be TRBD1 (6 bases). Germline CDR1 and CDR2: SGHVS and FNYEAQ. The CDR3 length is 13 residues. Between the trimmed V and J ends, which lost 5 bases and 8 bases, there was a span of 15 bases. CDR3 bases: TGTGCCAGCAGCCCCGGGAGGGGGGACGGCTACACCTTC. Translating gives CASSPGRGDGYTF.

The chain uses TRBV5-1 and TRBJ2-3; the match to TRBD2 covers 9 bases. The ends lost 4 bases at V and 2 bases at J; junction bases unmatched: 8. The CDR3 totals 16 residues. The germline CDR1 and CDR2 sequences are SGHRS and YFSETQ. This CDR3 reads CASSLGTSRYTDTQYF. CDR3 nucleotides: TGCGCCAGCAGCCTCGGGACTAGCCGCTACACAGATACGCAGTATTTT.

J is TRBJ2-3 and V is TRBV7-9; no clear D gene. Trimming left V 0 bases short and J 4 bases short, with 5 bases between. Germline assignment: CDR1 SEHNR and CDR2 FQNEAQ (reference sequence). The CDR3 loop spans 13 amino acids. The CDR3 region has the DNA TGTGCCAGCAGCTTAGCGGGTTCAGATACGCAGTATTTT. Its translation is CASSLAGSDTQYF. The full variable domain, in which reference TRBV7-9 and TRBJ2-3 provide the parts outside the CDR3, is DTGVSQNPRHKITKRGQNVTFRCDPISEHNRLYWYRQTLGQGPEFLTYFQNEAQLEKSRLLSDRFSAERPKGSFSTLEIQRTEQGDSAMYLCASSLAGSDTQYFGPGTRLTVL.

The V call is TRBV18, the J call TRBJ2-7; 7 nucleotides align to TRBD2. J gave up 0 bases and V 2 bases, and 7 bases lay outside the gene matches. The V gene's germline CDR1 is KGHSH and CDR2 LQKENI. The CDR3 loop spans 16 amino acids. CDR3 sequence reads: CASSPASGGHSYEQYF. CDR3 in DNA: TGTGCCAGCTCACCAGCGTCGGGAGGCCACTCCTACGAGCAGTACTTC.

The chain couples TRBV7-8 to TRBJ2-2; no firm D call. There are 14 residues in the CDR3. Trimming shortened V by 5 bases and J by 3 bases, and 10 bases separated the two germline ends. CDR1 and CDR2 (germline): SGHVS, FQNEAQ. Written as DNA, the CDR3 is TGTGCCAGCAGCACCCATGGGGACACCGGGGAGCTGTTTTTT. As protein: CASSTHGDTGELFF.

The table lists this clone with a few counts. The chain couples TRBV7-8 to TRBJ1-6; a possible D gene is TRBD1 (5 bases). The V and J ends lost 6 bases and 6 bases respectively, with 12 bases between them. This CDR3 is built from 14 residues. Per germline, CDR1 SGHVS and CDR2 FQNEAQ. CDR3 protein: CASRIGTVNSPLHF. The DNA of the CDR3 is TGTGCCAGCAGGATCGGGACGGTTAATTCACCCCTCCACTTT.

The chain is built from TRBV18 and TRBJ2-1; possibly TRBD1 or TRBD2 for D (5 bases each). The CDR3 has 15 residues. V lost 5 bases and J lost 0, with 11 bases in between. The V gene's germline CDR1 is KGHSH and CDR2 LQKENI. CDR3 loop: CASSGGSSSYNEQFF. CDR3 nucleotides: TGTGCCAGCTCAGGGGGTTCGAGCTCCTACAATGAGCAGTTCTTC.

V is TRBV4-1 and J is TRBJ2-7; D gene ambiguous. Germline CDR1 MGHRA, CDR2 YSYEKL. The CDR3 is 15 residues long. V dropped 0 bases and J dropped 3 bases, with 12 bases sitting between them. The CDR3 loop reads CASSQDRLTLYEQYF. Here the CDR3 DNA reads TGCGCCAGCAGCCAAGATAGGCTGACTCTCTACGAGCAGTACTTC.

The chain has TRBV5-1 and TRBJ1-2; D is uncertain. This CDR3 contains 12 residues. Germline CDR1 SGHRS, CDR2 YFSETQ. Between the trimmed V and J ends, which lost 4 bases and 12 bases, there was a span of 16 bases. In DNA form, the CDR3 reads TGCGCCAGCAGCCCGGGTGGAGGTCTTAACACCTTC. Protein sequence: CASSPGGGLNTF.

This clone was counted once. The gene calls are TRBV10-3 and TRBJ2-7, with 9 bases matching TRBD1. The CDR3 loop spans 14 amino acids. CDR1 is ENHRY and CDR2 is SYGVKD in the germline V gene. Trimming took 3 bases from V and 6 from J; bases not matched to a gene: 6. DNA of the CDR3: TGTGCCATCAGTGACGCGGACAGGGGAGGCGAGCAGTACTTC. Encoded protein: CAISDADRGGEQYF.

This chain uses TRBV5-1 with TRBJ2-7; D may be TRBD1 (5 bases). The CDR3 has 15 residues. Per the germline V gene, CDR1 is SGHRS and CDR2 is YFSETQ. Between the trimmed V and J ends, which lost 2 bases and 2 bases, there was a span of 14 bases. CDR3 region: CASSLPQGKPYEQYF. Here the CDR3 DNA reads TGCGCCAGCAGCTTACCCCAGGGTAAGCCCTACGAGCAGTACTTC.

CDR3 nucleotides: TGCGCCAGCAGCCCCGACGGGGCGACAGATACGCAGTATTTT. Its translation: CASSPDGATDTQYF. The rearrangement uses TRBV5-1 and TRBJ2-3, with D perhaps matching TRBD1 or TRBD2 (5 bases each). Trimming removed 4 bases at V and 3 bases at J, with 12 bases between. This CDR3 is 14 amino acids long. CDR1 and CDR2 (germline): SGHRS, YFSETQ.

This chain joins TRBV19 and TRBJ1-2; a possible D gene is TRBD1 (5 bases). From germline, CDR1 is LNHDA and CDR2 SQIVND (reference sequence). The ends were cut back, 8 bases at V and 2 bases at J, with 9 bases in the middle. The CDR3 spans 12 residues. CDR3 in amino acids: CASEGQNYGYTF. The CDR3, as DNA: TGTGCCAGTGAGGGGCAGAACTATGGCTACACCTTC.